This TCR beta chain is drawn from a study of T cells after posttransplantation cyclophosphamide. Study observations and caveats: Recipient CMV seropositivity and CMV reactivation strongly tracked TRB clonality. Later post-transplant blood repertoires were often dominated by donor CD8+ memory clones.

CDR3 length equals 13 residues. Germline CDR1 and CDR2: SGHTS and YDEGEE. The V and J ends lost 3 bases and 3 bases, in that order; junction bases with no gene match: 0. Concerning this clone itself: Its antigen is currently unknown.

Here immunoSEQ multiplex PCR was the method, and the copy in TCRdb shows in-frame clones only, minus some. This sample yields about 22,000 clones, of which almost 75% are seen a single time; approximately 0.59% belongs to the top ten. The J gene is TRBJ2-1, the V gene TRBV5-8; 7 nucleotides agree with TRBD1. The clonotype comes from a woman aged 55 to 70 in good health, CMV-negative, and a related stem cell transplant donor. Sample: memory CD4+ T cells sorted from PBMCs. CDR3 DNA sequence: TGTGCCAGCAGCTGGGACAGCTACAATGAGCAGTTCTTC. This gives the protein CASSWDSYNEQFF.